A selection of T cell receptor beta chains follows, all from one sample in a study of control samples from healthy donors and cancer patients. Only in-frame clones appear in the TCRdb table, and some are missing; sequencing was by immunoSEQ multiplex PCR. In the table there are about 120,000 clones, 87% of which are singletons. Specimen: blood. The receptors were sampled from a man aged 35 to 55 in good health. Each CDR3 is given with its conserved first and last residue. The D gene is left open where the match is weak. Rows give clone size only sometimes, using once, few, many, or a class for an expanded clone.

d_gene: TRBD1; v_gene: TRBV4-1; abundance: -; j_gene: TRBJ1-3; CDR3aa: CASSQANDRVPGNTIYF; CDR3nt: TGCGCCAGCAGCCAAGCGAATGACAGGGTCCCTGGAAACACCATATATTTT
d_gene: -; v_gene: TRBV2; abundance: -; j_gene: TRBJ1-1; CDR3aa: CASSWSNTEAFF; CDR3nt: TGTGCCAGCAGCTGGAGTAACACTGAAGCTTTCTTT
d_gene: -; v_gene: TRBV28; abundance: -; j_gene: TRBJ1-4; CDR3aa: CASTTRGREYEKLFF; CDR3nt: TGTGCCAGCACTACTCGAGGCAGGGAATACGAAAAACTGTTTTTT
d_gene: -; v_gene: TRBV7-2; abundance: -; j_gene: TRBJ1-2; CDR3aa: CASSSWPDGNGYTF; CDR3nt: TGTGCCAGCAGCTCCTGGCCCGACGGAAATGGCTACACCTTC
d_gene: -; v_gene: TRBV18; abundance: -; j_gene: TRBJ1-4; CDR3aa: CASSPEALTVSNEKLFF; CDR3nt: TGTGCCAGCTCACCTGAGGCGCTTACGGTCTCTAACGAAAAACTGTTTTTT
d_gene: -; v_gene: TRBV19; abundance: -; j_gene: TRBJ2-6; CDR3aa: CASNPKGGATGANVLTF; CDR3nt: TGTGCCAGTAACCCAAAGGGGGGGGCGACCGGGGCCAACGTCCTGACTTTC
d_gene: -; v_gene: TRBV5-1; abundance: -; j_gene: TRBJ1-4; CDR3aa: CASSLTSTTNEKLFF; CDR3nt: TGCGCCAGCAGCTTGACGTCCACAACTAATGAAAAACTGTTTTTT
d_gene: -; v_gene: TRBV6-5; abundance: -; j_gene: TRBJ2-5; CDR3aa: CASRPGWGKSETQYF; CDR3nt: TGTGCCAGCAGGCCAGGTTGGGGGAAGTCGGAGACCCAGTACTTC
d_gene: TRBD2; v_gene: TRBV10-3; abundance: -; j_gene: TRBJ2-1; CDR3aa: CAISERGSSYNEQFF; CDR3nt: TGTGCCATCAGCGAGCGGGGGAGCTCCTACAATGAGCAGTTCTTC
d_gene: -; v_gene: TRBV10-3; abundance: -; j_gene: TRBJ2-2; CDR3aa: CAISERGANTGELFF; CDR3nt: TGTGCCATCAGTGAGAGAGGGGCCAACACCGGGGAGCTGTTTTTT
d_gene: TRBD1; v_gene: TRBV7-2; abundance: -; j_gene: TRBJ2-7; CDR3aa: CASSRDRSYEQYF; CDR3nt: TGTGCCAGCAGTCGGGACAGGTCCTACGAGCAGTACTTC
d_gene: -; v_gene: TRBV3-1/TRBV3-2; abundance: -; j_gene: TRBJ1-3; CDR3aa: CASSQGGRGNTIYF; CDR3nt: TGTGCCAGCAGCCAAGGGGGGAGGGGAAACACCATATATTTT
d_gene: -; v_gene: TRBV19; abundance: -; j_gene: TRBJ1-5; CDR3aa: CASTPWGGNQPQHF; CDR3nt: TGTGCCAGTACCCCCTGGGGGGGAAATCAGCCCCAGCATTTT
d_gene: -; v_gene: TRBV7-2; abundance: -; j_gene: TRBJ1-6; CDR3aa: CASSLIMDSPLHF; CDR3nt: TGTGCCAGCAGCTTAATAATGGATTCACCCCTCCACTTT
d_gene: -; v_gene: TRBV27; abundance: -; j_gene: TRBJ2-3; CDR3aa: CASSFTRSTDTQYF; CDR3nt: TGTGCCAGCAGTTTTACTCGGTCCACAGATACGCAGTATTTT
d_gene: -; v_gene: TRBV7-2; abundance: -; j_gene: TRBJ2-3; CDR3aa: CASSSGGRGTDTQYF; CDR3nt: TGTGCCAGCAGCTCCGGGGGTAGGGGCACAGATACGCAGTATTTT
d_gene: TRBD1; v_gene: TRBV7-9; abundance: -; j_gene: TRBJ1-4; CDR3aa: CASNAGGWGEKLFF; CDR3nt: TGTGCCAGCAACGCAGGGGGCTGGGGTGAAAAACTGTTTTTT
d_gene: -; v_gene: TRBV29-1; abundance: -; j_gene: TRBJ1-2; CDR3aa: CSVEQEANYGYTF; CDR3nt: TGCAGCGTGGAACAGGAGGCTAACTATGGCTACACCTTC
d_gene: TRBD2; v_gene: TRBV6-2/TRBV6-3; abundance: -; j_gene: TRBJ2-1; CDR3aa: CASSSIAGGGNEQFF; CDR3nt: TGTGCCAGCAGTTCGATAGCGGGGGGCGGAAATGAGCAGTTCTTC
d_gene: -; v_gene: TRBV27; abundance: once; j_gene: TRBJ1-5; CDR3aa: CASSLGGGNQPQHF; CDR3nt: TGTGCCAGCAGTTTAGGTGGGGGCAATCAGCCCCAGCATTTT
d_gene: -; v_gene: TRBV7-2; abundance: once; j_gene: TRBJ1-3; CDR3aa: CASSLNGDHTIYF; CDR3nt: TGTGCCAGCAGCTTAAATGGGGACCACACCATATATTTT
d_gene: TRBD2; v_gene: TRBV29-1; abundance: -; j_gene: TRBJ2-2; CDR3aa: CSTGTSGGTGELFF; CDR3nt: TGCAGCACCGGGACTAGCGGGGGTACCGGGGAGCTGTTTTTT
d_gene: TRBD2; v_gene: TRBV5-1; abundance: -; j_gene: TRBJ2-7; CDR3aa: CASSLEAGVIYEQYF; CDR3nt: TGCGCCAGCAGCTTGGAGGCGGGAGTGATCTACGAGCAGTACTTC
d_gene: -; v_gene: TRBV6-5; abundance: -; j_gene: TRBJ1-2; CDR3aa: CASKWGGRSYGYTF; CDR3nt: TGTGCCAGTAAGTGGGGTGGCCGTTCCTATGGCTACACCTTC
d_gene: -; v_gene: TRBV7-9; abundance: -; j_gene: TRBJ2-7; CDR3aa: CASSLDGTHYEQYF; CDR3nt: TGTGCCAGCAGCTTAGACGGGACACACTACGAGCAGTACTTC
d_gene: -; v_gene: TRBV7-9; abundance: -; j_gene: TRBJ1-3; CDR3aa: CASSATGSGNTIYF; CDR3nt: TGTGCCAGCAGCGCTACAGGGTCTGGAAACACCATATATTTT
d_gene: -; v_gene: TRBV10-2; abundance: -; j_gene: TRBJ2-7; CDR3aa: CASSQAADEQYF; CDR3nt: TGCGCCAGCAGCCAAGCGGCGGACGAGCAGTACTTC
d_gene: -; v_gene: TRBV5-1; abundance: -; j_gene: TRBJ2-7; CDR3aa: CASSWSQGFLYEQYF; CDR3nt: TGCGCCAGCAGCTGGAGTCAGGGATTTTTGTACGAGCAGTACTTC
d_gene: -; v_gene: TRBV5-6; abundance: -; j_gene: TRBJ1-6; CDR3aa: CASSFEPVRGQNYNSPLHF; CDR3nt: TGTGCCAGCAGCTTTGAACCGGTAAGAGGGCAGAACTATAATTCACCCCTCCACTTT
d_gene: -; v_gene: TRBV4-3; abundance: -; j_gene: TRBJ1-1; CDR3aa: CASSQRGGDTEAFF; CDR3nt: TGCGCCAGCAGCCAGAGGGGAGGGGATACCGAAGCTTTCTTT
d_gene: -; v_gene: TRBV29-1; abundance: -; j_gene: TRBJ2-6; CDR3aa: CSVIKESGANVLTF; CDR3nt: TGCAGCGTTATAAAGGAATCTGGGGCCAACGTCCTGACTTTC
d_gene: TRBD2; v_gene: TRBV12-5; abundance: once; j_gene: TRBJ2-3; CDR3aa: CASALGLATDTQYF; CDR3nt: TGTGCTAGTGCCTTAGGACTAGCCACAGATACGCAGTATTTT
d_gene: TRBD1; v_gene: TRBV29-1; abundance: -; j_gene: TRBJ2-7; CDR3aa: CSTTGTGAYEQYF; CDR3nt: TGCAGCACAACCGGGACAGGGGCCTACGAGCAGTACTTC
d_gene: TRBD1; v_gene: TRBV27; abundance: -; j_gene: TRBJ2-5; CDR3aa: CASSRRTGKVETQYF; CDR3nt: TGTGCCAGCAGTCGTCGGACAGGGAAGGTTGAGACCCAGTACTTC
d_gene: TRBD1; v_gene: TRBV5-4; abundance: -; j_gene: TRBJ1-4; CDR3aa: CASSGDRGRWEKLFF; CDR3nt: TGTGCCAGCAGCGGGGACAGGGGGCGCTGGGAAAAACTGTTTTTT
d_gene: -; v_gene: TRBV7-9; abundance: -; j_gene: TRBJ1-2; CDR3aa: CASSPDGDYGYTF; CDR3nt: TGTGCCAGCAGTCCGGACGGCGACTATGGCTACACCTTC
d_gene: TRBD1; v_gene: TRBV24-1; abundance: once; j_gene: TRBJ2-7; CDR3aa: CATSDNDRATYEQYF; CDR3nt: TGTGCCACCAGTGACAATGACAGGGCCACCTACGAGCAGTACTTC
d_gene: -; v_gene: TRBV11-1; abundance: -; j_gene: TRBJ1-4; CDR3aa: CASSLTGRLFF; CDR3nt: TGTGCCAGCAGCTTAACAGGGAGACTGTTTTTT
d_gene: -; v_gene: TRBV18; abundance: -; j_gene: TRBJ1-2; CDR3aa: CASSPQAENNYGYTF; CDR3nt: TGTGCCAGCTCACCACAGGCCGAAAATAACTATGGCTACACCTTC
d_gene: -; v_gene: TRBV4-1; abundance: -; j_gene: TRBJ1-1; CDR3aa: CASSPARNSHNTEAFF; CDR3nt: TGCGCCAGCAGCCCCGCCAGAAATTCACATAACACTGAAGCTTTCTTT
d_gene: -; v_gene: TRBV5-5; abundance: -; j_gene: TRBJ2-5; CDR3aa: CASSLATVVGETQYF; CDR3nt: TGTGCCAGCAGCTTGGCGACAGTGGTGGGAGAGACCCAGTACTTC
d_gene: TRBD1; v_gene: TRBV9; abundance: -; j_gene: TRBJ2-1; CDR3aa: CASSAGTGGYNEQFF; CDR3nt: TGTGCCAGCAGCGCCGGGACAGGGGGCTACAATGAGCAGTTCTTC
d_gene: -; v_gene: TRBV6-1; abundance: -; j_gene: TRBJ1-2; CDR3aa: CASSDWNRDPLRCYTF; CDR3nt: TGTGCCAGCAGTGATTGGAACAGGGACCCGTTAAGGTGCTACACCTTC
d_gene: -; v_gene: TRBV30; abundance: -; j_gene: TRBJ1-5; CDR3aa: CAWSVRDNQPQHF; CDR3nt: TGTGCCTGGAGTGTACGTGACAATCAGCCCCAGCATTTT
d_gene: -; v_gene: TRBV2; abundance: -; j_gene: TRBJ1-1; CDR3aa: CASSEETGNSEAFF; CDR3nt: TGTGCCAGCAGTGAAGAAACAGGGAACTCTGAAGCTTTCTTT
d_gene: -; v_gene: TRBV11-3; abundance: -; j_gene: TRBJ1-4; CDR3aa: CASSLTFRRNEKLFF; CDR3nt: TGTGCCAGCAGCCTAACGTTTCGCCGGAACGAAAAACTGTTTTTT